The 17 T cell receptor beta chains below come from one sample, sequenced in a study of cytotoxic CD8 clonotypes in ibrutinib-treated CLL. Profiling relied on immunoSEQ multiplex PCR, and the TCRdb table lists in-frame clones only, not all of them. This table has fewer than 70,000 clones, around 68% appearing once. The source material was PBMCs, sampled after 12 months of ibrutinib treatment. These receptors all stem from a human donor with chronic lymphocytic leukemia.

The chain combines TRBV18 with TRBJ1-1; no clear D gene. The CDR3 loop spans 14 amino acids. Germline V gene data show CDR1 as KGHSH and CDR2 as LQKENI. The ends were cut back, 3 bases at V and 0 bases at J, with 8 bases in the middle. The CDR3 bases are TGTGCCAGCTCACCCGGAACGATGAACACTGAAGCTTTCTTT. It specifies CASSPGTMNTEAFF.

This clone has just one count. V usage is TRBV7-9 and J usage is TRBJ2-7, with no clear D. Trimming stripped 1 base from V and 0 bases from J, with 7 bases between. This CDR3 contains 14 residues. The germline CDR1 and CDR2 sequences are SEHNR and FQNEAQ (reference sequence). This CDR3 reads CASSLDPISYEQYF. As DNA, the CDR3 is TGTGCCAGCAGCTTAGACCCCATCTCCTACGAGCAGTACTTC. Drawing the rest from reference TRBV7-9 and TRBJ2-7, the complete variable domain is DTGVSQNPRHKITKRGQNVTFRCDPISEHNRLYWYRQTLGQGPEFLTYFQNEAQLEKSRLLSDRFSAERPKGSFSTLEIQRTEQGDSAMYLCASSLDPISYEQYFGPGTRLTVT.

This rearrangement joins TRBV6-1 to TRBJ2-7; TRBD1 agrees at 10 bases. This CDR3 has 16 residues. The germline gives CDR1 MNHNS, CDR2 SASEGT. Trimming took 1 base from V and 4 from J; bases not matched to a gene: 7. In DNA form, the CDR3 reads TGTGCCAGCAGTGAAGGCCCGGGACAGGGGTTTTACGAGCAGTACTTC. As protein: CASSEGPGQGFYEQYF.

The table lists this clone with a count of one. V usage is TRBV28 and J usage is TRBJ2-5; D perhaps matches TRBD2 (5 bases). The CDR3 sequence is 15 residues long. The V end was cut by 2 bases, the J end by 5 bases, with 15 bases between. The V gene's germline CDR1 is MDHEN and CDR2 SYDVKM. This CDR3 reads CASSLEGREDETQYF. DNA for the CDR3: TGTGCCAGCAGTTTAGAGGGTAGGGAAGATGAGACCCAGTACTTC.

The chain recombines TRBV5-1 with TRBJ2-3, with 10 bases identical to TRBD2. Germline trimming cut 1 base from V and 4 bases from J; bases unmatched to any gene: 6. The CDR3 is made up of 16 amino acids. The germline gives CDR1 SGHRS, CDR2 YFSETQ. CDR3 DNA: TGCGCCAGCAGCTTGAAGCCTAGCGGGAGTTCAGATACGCAGTATTTT. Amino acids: CASSLKPSGSSDTQYF.

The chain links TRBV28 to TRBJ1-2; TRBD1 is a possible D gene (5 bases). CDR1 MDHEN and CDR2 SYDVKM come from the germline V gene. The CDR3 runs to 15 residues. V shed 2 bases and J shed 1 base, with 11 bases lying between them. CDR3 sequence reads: CASSLRGFGNYGYTF. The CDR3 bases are TGTGCCAGCAGTTTACGGGGGTTCGGTAACTATGGCTACACCTTC.

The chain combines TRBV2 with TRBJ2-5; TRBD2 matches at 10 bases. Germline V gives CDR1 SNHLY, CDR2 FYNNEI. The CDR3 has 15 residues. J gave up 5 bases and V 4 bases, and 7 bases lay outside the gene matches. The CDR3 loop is CASSAASGSSETQYF. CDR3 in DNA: TGTGCCAGCAGTGCGGCTAGCGGGAGTTCGGAGACCCAGTACTTC.

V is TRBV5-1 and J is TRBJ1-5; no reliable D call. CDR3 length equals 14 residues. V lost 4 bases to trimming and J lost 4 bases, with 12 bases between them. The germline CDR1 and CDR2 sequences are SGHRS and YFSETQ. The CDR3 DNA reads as TGCGCCAGCAGCCCGGACCCCAGGAATCAGCCCCAGCATTTT. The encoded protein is CASSPDPRNQPQHF.

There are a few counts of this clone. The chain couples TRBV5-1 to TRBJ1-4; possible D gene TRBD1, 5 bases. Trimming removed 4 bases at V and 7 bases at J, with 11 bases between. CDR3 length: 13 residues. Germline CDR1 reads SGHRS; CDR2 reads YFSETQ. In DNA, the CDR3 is TGCGCCAGCAGCACCGGGACGGGTGAAAAACTGTTTTTT. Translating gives CASSTGTGEKLFF.

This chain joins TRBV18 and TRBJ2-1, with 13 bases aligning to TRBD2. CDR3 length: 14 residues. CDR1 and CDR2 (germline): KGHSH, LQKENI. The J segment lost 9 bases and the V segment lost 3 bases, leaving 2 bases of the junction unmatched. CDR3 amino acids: CASSPGLAGVEQFF. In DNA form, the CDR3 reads TGTGCCAGCTCACCCGGACTAGCGGGAGTTGAGCAGTTCTTC.

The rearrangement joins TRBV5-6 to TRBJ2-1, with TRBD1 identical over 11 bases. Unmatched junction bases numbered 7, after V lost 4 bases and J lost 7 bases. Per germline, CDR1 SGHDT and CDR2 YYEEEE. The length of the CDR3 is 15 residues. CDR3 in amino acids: CASSPDRGLGNEQFF. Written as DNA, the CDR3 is TGTGCCAGCAGCCCGGACAGGGGGCTTGGGAATGAGCAGTTCTTC.

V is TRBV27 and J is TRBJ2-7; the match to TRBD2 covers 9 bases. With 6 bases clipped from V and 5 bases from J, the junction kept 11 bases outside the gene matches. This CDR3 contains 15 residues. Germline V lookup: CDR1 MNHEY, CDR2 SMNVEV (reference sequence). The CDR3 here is CASREVASGKHEQYF. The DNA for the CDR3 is TGTGCCAGCAGGGAGGTGGCTAGCGGGAAACACGAGCAGTACTTC.

The CDR3, as DNA: TGTGCCAGCAGCTTGGCCGGTTTCACAGATACGCAGTATTTT. Its translation is CASSLAGFTDTQYF. The rearrangement joins TRBV5-5 to TRBJ2-3; the D is unclear. V was clipped by 0 bases and J by 2 bases, with 7 bases between them. There are 14 residues in the CDR3. The germline V gene encodes CDR1 SGHKS and CDR2 YYEKEE (reference sequence).

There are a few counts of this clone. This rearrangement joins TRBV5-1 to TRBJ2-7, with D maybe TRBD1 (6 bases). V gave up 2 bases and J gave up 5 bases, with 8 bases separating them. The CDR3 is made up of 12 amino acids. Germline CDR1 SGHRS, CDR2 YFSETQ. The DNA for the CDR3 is TGCGCCAGCAGCTTCTCAGGGGACGAGCAGTACTTC. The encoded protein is CASSFSGDEQYF.

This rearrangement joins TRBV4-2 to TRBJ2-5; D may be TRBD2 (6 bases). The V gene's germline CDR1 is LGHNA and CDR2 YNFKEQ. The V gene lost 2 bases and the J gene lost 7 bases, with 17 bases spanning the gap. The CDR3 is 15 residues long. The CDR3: CASSQNPGTGGTQYF. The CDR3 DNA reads TGTGCCAGCAGCCAAAACCCCGGGACTGGGGGGACCCAGTACTTC.

The CDR3 DNA is TGTGCCAGTAGTACTGGACAGGGGGCAGATACGCAGTATTTT. Protein: CASSTGQGADTQYF. This sequence joins TRBV19 and TRBJ2-3; TRBD1 aligns across 10 bases. Per the germline V gene, CDR1 is LNHDA and CDR2 is SQIVND (reference sequence). The CDR3 length is 14 residues. The J segment lost 4 bases and the V segment lost 4 bases, leaving 2 bases of the junction unmatched. The full variable domain, in which reference TRBV19 and TRBJ2-3 provide the parts outside the CDR3, is DGGITQSPKYLFRKEGQNVTLSCEQNLNHDAMYWYRQDPGQGLRLIYYSQIVNDFQKGDIAEGYSVSREKKESFPLTVTSAQKNPTAFYLCASSTGQGADTQYFGPGTRLTVL.

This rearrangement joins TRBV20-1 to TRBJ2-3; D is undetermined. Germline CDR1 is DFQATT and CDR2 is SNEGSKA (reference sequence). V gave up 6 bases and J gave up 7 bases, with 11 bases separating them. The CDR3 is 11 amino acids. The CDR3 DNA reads TGCAGTGCCCCCCTGGGCCATACGCAGTATTTT. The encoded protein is CSAPLGHTQYF.